Listed here are 19 T cell receptor beta chains from one sample, sequenced in a study of T cell changes during pregnancy in multiple sclerosis. Generated by immunoSEQ multiplex PCR, the TCRdb table keeps only in-frame clones and is missing some. The table lists fewer than 45,000 clones, roughly nine tenths of them singletons. Source: CD4+ T cells from peripheral blood mononuclear cells, taken in the first trimester of pregnancy. The receptors derive from a female donor with multiple sclerosis, enrolled in a pregnancy study.

V gene TRBV7-8 combines with J gene TRBJ2-5; no firm D call. Germline lookup yields CDR1 SGHVS and CDR2 FQNEAQ. CDR3 length equals 12 residues. The germline V and J ends were trimmed by 4 bases and 0 bases, with 3 bases remaining between them. This CDR3 is CASSSYQETQYF. Here the CDR3 DNA reads TGTGCCAGCAGCTCATACCAAGAGACCCAGTACTTC.

This clone has just one count. CDR3 sequence reads: CASSLDTGTRDTQYF. The DNA for the CDR3 is TGCGCCAGCAGCTTAGATACCGGGACTCGAGATACGCAGTATTTT. V is TRBV5-1 and J is TRBJ2-3, with D tentatively TRBD2 (6 bases). The CDR3 length is 15 residues. In germline, CDR1 is SGHRS, CDR2 YFSETQ. V was trimmed by 2 bases and J by 5 bases, leaving 15 bases between them.

The DNA for the CDR3 is TGTGCCAGTAGTATGAGGCTTAACACCGGGGAGCTGTTTTTT. Translating it yields CASSMRLNTGELFF. This chain links TRBV19 with TRBJ2-2; D is ambiguous. Germline CDR1 and CDR2: LNHDA and SQIVND (reference sequence). V lost 3 bases, J lost 2 bases, and 7 bases lay in between. This CDR3 comprises 14 residues. Full variable domain (remainder filled in from reference TRBV19 and TRBJ2-2): DGGITQSPKYLFRKEGQNVTLSCEQNLNHDAMYWYRQDPGQGLRLIYYSQIVNDFQKGDIAEGYSVSREKKESFPLTVTSAQKNPTAFYLCASSMRLNTGELFFGEGSRLTVL.

V usage is TRBV14 and J usage is TRBJ1-2; 9 bases align to TRBD1. Germline values: CDR1 SGHDN, CDR2 FVKESK. The CDR3 consists of 13 residues. V was clipped by 4 bases and J by 8 bases; unmatched bases: 5. In nucleotides, the CDR3 is TGTGCCAGCAGCCCACGGACAGGGGACGGCTACACCTTC. This codes for CASSPRTGDGYTF.

V is TRBV9 and J is TRBJ1-1; TRBD1 matches at 7 bases. The V gene's germline CDR1 is SGDLS and CDR2 YYNGEE. The CDR3 runs to 14 residues. J lost 2 bases, V lost 6 bases, and 7 bases had no gene match. The CDR3: CASNQQGLNTEAFF. Here the CDR3 DNA reads TGTGCCAGCAATCAACAGGGGTTAAACACTGAAGCTTTCTTT.

This chain uses TRBV19 with TRBJ1-6, with D unresolved. CDR1 LNHDA and CDR2 SQIVND come from the germline V gene (reference sequence). Trimming took 4 bases from V and 1 from J, leaving 5 bases between them. The CDR3 runs 14 residues. DNA of the CDR3: TGTGCCAGTAGTACGGTTTCCTATAATTCACCCCTCCACTTT. Its translation: CASSTVSYNSPLHF.

The rearrangement uses TRBV6-5 and TRBJ2-1, with D hard to call. Germline V gene lookup returns CDR1 MNHEY and CDR2 SVGAGI. V lost 4 bases and J lost 6, with 19 bases in between. This CDR3 is 16 amino acids long. The CDR3 nucleotides read TGTGCCAGCAGTTTTTCTAGTCCCAGCGTTAGCAATGAGCAGTTCTTC. This gives the protein CASSFSSPSVSNEQFF.

V usage is TRBV7-9 and J usage is TRBJ2-7; a possible D gene is TRBD2 (6 bases). CDR1 is SEHNR, CDR2 FQNEAQ, per germline (reference sequence). The V and J ends lost 8 bases and 7 bases respectively, with 15 bases between them. The CDR3 spans 12 residues. The CDR3 DNA follows: TGTGCCAGCTTCCGGGACGGAGGGGAGCAGTACTTC. It translates to CASFRDGGEQYF. Filled out from reference TRBV7-9 and TRBJ2-7, the complete variable domain reads DTGVSQNPRHKITKRGQNVTFRCDPISEHNRLYWYRQTLGQGPEFLTYFQNEAQLEKSRLLSDRFSAERPKGSFSTLEIQRTEQGDSAMYLCASFRDGGEQYFGPGTRLTVT.

CDR3 bases: TGCAGCGTTGAAACAGGGGACACTGAAGCTTTCTTT. Its protein is CSVETGDTEAFF. This chain connects TRBV29-1 to TRBJ1-1, with 7 bases identical to TRBD1. The CDR3 is 12 amino acids. Trimming removed 2 bases from V and 3 bases from J; junction bases left unmatched: 0. Germline V gives CDR1 SQVTM, CDR2 ANQGSEA.

The gene calls are TRBV27 and TRBJ1-5; D uncertain. This CDR3 spans 15 amino acids. Germline V gene data show CDR1 as MNHEY and CDR2 as SMNVEV (reference sequence). Trimming removed 2 bases at V and 0 bases at J, with 8 bases between. The DNA for the CDR3 is TGTGCCAGCAGTTTACGCGGAAATAGCAATCAGCCCCAGCATTTT. Residues: CASSLRGNSNQPQHF.

The chain combines TRBV11-3 with TRBJ2-2; D might be TRBD1 (6 bases). This CDR3 has 14 residues. V lost 5 bases, J lost 5 bases, and 12 bases lay in between. Germline assignment: CDR1 SGHNT and CDR2 YENEEA. Here the CDR3 reads CASSHYRETGELFF. In nucleotides, the CDR3 is TGTGCCAGCAGCCATTACAGGGAGACCGGGGAGCTGTTTTTT.

J is TRBJ1-2 and V is TRBV7-9; no clear D. Germline-derived CDR1 and CDR2 are SEHNR and FQNEAQ (reference sequence). V was pared by 1 base and J by 3 bases, with 9 bases between. This CDR3 has 14 amino acids. The DNA of the CDR3 is TGTGCCAGCAGCTTAGACGGGTACGACTATGGCTACACCTTC. This gives the protein CASSLDGYDYGYTF.

The V gene is TRBV18, the J gene TRBJ2-7, with 9 bases aligning to TRBD1. The J segment lost 5 bases and the V segment lost 2 bases, leaving 4 bases of the junction unmatched. There are 14 residues in the CDR3. Germline CDR1 reads KGHSH; CDR2 reads LQKENI. CDR3 sequence: CASSPTDRGNEQYF. CDR3 DNA: TGTGCCAGCTCACCAACGGACAGGGGAAACGAGCAGTACTTC. Full variable domain (missing parts from reference TRBV18 and TRBJ2-7): NAGVMQNPRHLVRRRGQEARLRCSPMKGHSHVYWYRQLPEEGLKFMVYLQKENIIDESGMPKERFSAEFPKEGPSILRIQQVVRGDSAAYFCASSPTDRGNEQYFGPGTRLTVT.

The J gene is TRBJ2-3, the V gene TRBV2, with 10 bases identical to TRBD1. V lost 7 bases and J lost 6; bases outside the gene matches: 7. In germline, CDR1 is SNHLY, CDR2 FYNNEI. There are 14 residues in the CDR3. The CDR3 region is CASTAGQGFDTQYF. As DNA, the CDR3 is TGTGCCAGCACAGCGGGACAGGGGTTTGATACGCAGTATTTT.

This clone occurred once. V gene TRBV2 combines with J gene TRBJ1-5, with a weak D call TRBD1 (5 bases). The CDR3 spans 16 residues. Germline CDR1 SNHLY, CDR2 FYNNEI. V gave up 5 bases and J gave up 2 bases, with 16 bases separating them. CDR3 sequence reads: CASSRRTGGGNQPQHF. DNA for the CDR3: TGTGCCAGCAGTAGACGGACGGGAGGGGGCAATCAGCCCCAGCATTTT.

V is TRBV20-1 and J is TRBJ2-7; unclear D gene. The V gene lost 6 bases and the J gene lost 6 bases, with 12 bases spanning the gap. Germline CDR1 is DFQATT and CDR2 is SNEGSKA (reference sequence). This CDR3 spans 11 amino acids. This chain's CDR3 is CSARYRSEQYF. In DNA, the CDR3 is TGCAGTGCCCGGTACCGGAGCGAGCAGTACTTC.

The chain recombines TRBV10-2 with TRBJ2-5, with D perhaps matching TRBD2 (6 bases). CDR1 WSHSY and CDR2 SAAADI come from the germline V gene. Trimming pared 8 bases from V and 2 bases from J, leaving 18 bases between. This CDR3 contains 15 residues. CDR3 bases: TGCGCCAGCGGAAGTGGCGGGGTGGGACAAGAGACCCAGTACTTC. Its protein is CASGSGGVGQETQYF.

The chain combines TRBV18 with TRBJ2-7; no definite D call. V lost 6 bases, J lost 5 bases, and 14 bases lay in between. Germline CDR1 is KGHSH and CDR2 is LQKENI. CDR3 length: 13 residues. CDR3 coding DNA: TGTGCCAGCTCGTACCACCAAGGAGACGAGCAGTACTTC. This translates into CASSYHQGDEQYF.

The chain carries TRBV7-2 and TRBJ2-3; possible D gene TRBD2, 5 bases. This CDR3 has 12 residues. CDR1 SGHTA and CDR2 FQGNSA come from the germline V gene. The ends were cut back, 5 bases at V and 8 bases at J, with 11 bases in the middle. The CDR3 DNA reads TGTGCCAGCAGCCCCGGAGGCTCTACGCAGTATTTT. Its translation is CASSPGGSTQYF.